This TCR beta chain was observed in a study of tumor and adjacent non-tumor tissue in lung cancer. General study points: Higher tumor TCR diversity was associated with shorter survival.

This sample's RNA came from whole unsorted tissue. This CDR3 has 15 amino acids. From germline, CDR1 is SGHAT and CDR2 FQNNGV. Concerning this clonotype: The antigen is undetermined. This CDR3 is missing its conserved last phenylalanine or tryptophan, likely due to a read error.

The library came from three nested PCR rounds adapted from ARM-PCR protocols. TCRdb analysed the multiplex PCR reads with MiXCR anew, one entry per CDR3 protein. The table shows some 100,000 distinct CDR3 sequences, with roughly 77% occurring only once. Sequencing input: lung tumor tissue. The sequence was obtained from a woman in her sixties or seventies with non-small cell lung cancer. The genes are TRBV11-2 and TRBJ2-7; 8 bases are shared with TRBD2. The CDR3 sequence is CARSYGTSWSYEQYS. Written as DNA, the CDR3 is TGTGCCAGGAGCTACGGGACTAGTTGGAGCTACGAGCAGTACTCC.